Following are 13 T cell receptor beta chains from one sample sequenced in a study of identical twins' blood T cells. TCRdb fed the 5' RACE reads into MiXCR, producing one record per CDR3 protein. The sample contains hundreds of thousands of distinct CDR3 sequences, roughly 31% of which appear only once. The specimen sequenced was PBMCs. These receptor sequences come from a woman aged 18-55 years in good health.

This clonotype was observed many times. The rearrangement links TRBV20-1 to TRBJ2-2; TRBD2 is a possible D gene (5 bases). Trimming shortened V by 8 bases and J by 7 bases, and 17 bases separated the two germline ends. This CDR3 region has 13 residues. Germline CDR1 reads DFQATT; CDR2 reads SNEGSKA (reference sequence). The DNA for the CDR3 is TGCAGTTCCTCCCGGACGGGGAACGGGGAGCTGTTTTTT. This encodes CSSSRTGNGELFF.

This clonotype was picked up a small number of times. This chain uses TRBV10-3 with TRBJ1-1, with D perhaps matching TRBD1 (5 bases). This CDR3 has 14 residues. Germline lookup yields CDR1 ENHRY and CDR2 SYGVKD. The V gene lost 6 bases and the J gene lost 1 base, with 12 bases spanning the gap. The CDR3 region is CAISGGQGNTEAFF. CDR3 in DNA: TGTGCCATCAGCGGGGGTCAGGGGAACACTGAAGCTTTCTTT.

This clonotype was counted only a few times. The V call is TRBV5-6, the J call TRBJ1-1; D unclear. CDR1 and CDR2 from the germline V gene are SGHDT and YYEEEE. Trimming pared 0 bases from V and 9 bases from J, leaving 12 bases between. There are 13 residues in the CDR3. This CDR3 is CASSLEEPGKAFF. DNA for the CDR3: TGTGCCAGCAGCTTGGAGGAACCGGGGAAAGCTTTCTTT. The complete variable domain, with remaining parts taken from reference TRBV5-6 and TRBJ1-1, reads DAGVTQSPTHLIKTRGQQVTLRCSPKSGHDTVSWYQQALGQGPQFIFQYYEEEERQRGNFPDRFSGHQFPNYSSELNVNALLLGDSALYLCASSLEEPGKAFFGQGTRLTVV.

This clonotype was seen only a few times. The chain is built from TRBV20-1 and TRBJ2-5, with D maybe TRBD2 (5 bases). The germline CDR1 and CDR2 sequences are DFQATT and SNEGSKA (reference sequence). Trimming took off 5 bases at V and 0 bases at J, with 13 bases between the two ends. This CDR3 has 14 amino acids. The CDR3 DNA follows: TGCAGTGCTGCTATCCGGGGTAACCAAGAGACCCAGTACTTC. This translates into CSAAIRGNQETQYF.

The gene calls are TRBV2 and TRBJ1-5; TRBD1 agrees at 10 bases. The CDR3 covers 17 residues. Germline CDR1 is SNHLY and CDR2 is FYNNEI. The junction had 10 bases not matched to a gene; V was cut back by 8 bases and J by 0 bases. The CDR3 spells CASAETGGIYSNQPQHF. Written as DNA, the CDR3 is TGTGCCAGCGCGGAGACAGGGGGCATTTATAGCAATCAGCCCCAGCATTTT.

The chain uses TRBV29-1 and TRBJ1-3; possibly TRBD1 for D (5 bases). V lost 7 bases and J 4 bases, leaving 14 bases between the germline ends. This CDR3 has 13 residues. Germline-derived CDR1 and CDR2 are SQVTM and ANQGSEA. DNA for the CDR3: TGCAGCGCTACAATCCAGGGAGGAAACACCATATATTTT. Its translation: CSATIQGGNTIYF.

V is TRBV2 and J is TRBJ2-3; D unclear. CDR1 is SNHLY and CDR2 is FYNNEI in the germline V gene. The CDR3 loop spans 10 amino acids. Trimming shortened V by 7 bases and J by 6 bases, and 5 bases separated the two germline ends. In nucleotides, the CDR3 is TGTGCCAGCATGTCCGATACGCAGTATTTT. Translation: CASMSDTQYF.

This chain links TRBV3-1 with TRBJ1-5; the match to TRBD1 covers 8 bases. With 5 bases clipped from V and 6 bases from J, the junction kept 6 bases outside the gene matches. Per the germline V gene, CDR1 is LGHDT and CDR2 is YNNKEL (reference sequence). This CDR3 has 14 residues. The CDR3 region is CASSGNRGSQPQHF. As DNA, the CDR3 is TGTGCCAGCAGCGGTAACAGGGGGAGTCAGCCCCAGCATTTT.

This clonotype was counted a few times. One junction end does not reproduce the germline sequence, and a read error may be involved. The gene calls are TRBV3-1 and TRBJ1-2; possible D gene TRBD1, 6 bases. The CDR3 consists of 16 residues. In germline, CDR1 is LGHDT, CDR2 YNNKEL (reference sequence). The CDR3 protein is CASNQDWNRANYGYTF. Written as DNA, the CDR3 is TGTGCCAGCAACCAAGATTGGAACAGGGCGAACTATGGCTACACCTTC.

This clonotype turned up a few times. The chain couples TRBV3-1 to TRBJ1-2; possibly TRBD1 for D (5 bases). Germline CDR1 is LGHDT and CDR2 is YNNKEL (reference sequence). The CDR3 is 15 residues long. The V and J ends lost 4 bases and 0 bases respectively, with 12 bases between them. The CDR3 DNA reads as TGTGCCAGCAGCCCCCGACAGAATTCTAACTATGGCTACACCTTC. It is translated as CASSPRQNSNYGYTF.

Regarding this clonotype: With a much larger clone just one base away, this may be a read error. V is TRBV29-1 and J is TRBJ1-2; D remains ambiguous. CDR3 size: 14 residues. The V gene's germline CDR1 is SQVTM and CDR2 ANQGSEA. CDR3 sequence: CSVEDLTVKHGNTF. Here the CDR3 DNA reads TGCAGCGTTGAAGATCTAACAGTTAAGCATGGCAACACCTTC.

In this sample, this clonotype turned up a few times. This chain uses TRBV4-1 with TRBJ2-1, with TRBD2 as a possible D gene (6 bases). The V and J ends lost 1 base and 4 bases respectively, with 14 bases between them. This CDR3 contains 16 residues. Germline-derived CDR1 and CDR2 are MGHRA and YSYEKL. CDR3 sequence reads: CASSQVMTREYNEQFF. The CDR3 bases are TGCGCCAGCAGCCAAGTTATGACTAGGGAGTACAATGAGCAGTTCTTC.

The chain employs TRBV7-3 and TRBJ1-1; a possible D gene is TRBD1 (5 bases). This CDR3 spans 14 amino acids. Looked up from germline, CDR1 is SGHTA and CDR2 is FQGTGA. V lost 2 bases, J lost 5 bases, and 12 bases lay in between. CDR3 bases: TGTGCCAGCAGCTTACGGGGGGGAGCAACTGAAGCTTTCTTT. Protein sequence: CASSLRGGATEAFF.